The source of this T cell receptor (beta chain) is a study of CD8+ T cells in alopecia areata. Study information: Tofacitinib therapy took 6 to 18 months; 6 months off drug came after.

General observations from the study: Whereas mice showed it more clearly, TCR sharing across patients was murkier, possibly because of HLA. In scalp and blood during tofacitinib, many expanded lesional clones persisted.

To note about this clone: What it binds is unknown.

Germline V gives CDR1 SQVTM, CDR2 ANQGSEA. The CDR3 extends over 13 amino acids. After removal of 2 bases from V and 4 bases from J, the junction contained 4 bases not matched to a gene. Reverse transcribed after extraction, RNA yielded cDNA as the sequencing template. Clones were read by immunoSEQ multiplex PCR, and TCRdb kept only the in-frame ones, dropping some. This table holds 90,000 to 150,000 clones, around 58% found once. Indicated treatment: oral pan-JAK inhibitor, 5-10 mg twice daily. From alopecia areata patients, lesional scalp punch biopsies and peripheral blood were collected. The chain employs TRBV29-1 and TRBJ1-1, with 7 bases lining up with TRBD1. The sequence derives from a human donor with alopecia areata. The source was CD8+ T cells sorted from blood, collected at week 4, from a patient treated with tofacitinib. CDR3: CSVERGLSTEAFF. CDR3 DNA: TGCAGCGTTGAAAGGGGGCTGAGCACTGAAGCTTTCTTT.